The present TCR beta chain was sequenced within a study of blood T cells in healthy people across ages. The CDR3 loop spans 14 amino acids. The V end was cut by 7 bases, the J end by 5 bases, with 17 bases between. The germline V gene has CDR1 MNHEY and CDR2 SVGAGI. The second PCR ran roughly 6 to 11 cycles with a sample-barcoded 5' primer and J-beta primers. TCRdb analysed the 5' RACE reads with MiXCR anew, one entry per CDR3 protein. In the table there are fewer than 2,000,000 distinct CDR3 sequences, around 35% of which are singletons. This clonotype has ten or more counts. V gene TRBV6-5 combines with J gene TRBJ2-5; D not resolved. This sequence was found in a woman aged 30 to 39 in good health. Sample: blood. CDR3 coding DNA: TGTGCCAGCACCCCGACTCGGCTTAGGGAGACCCAGTACTTC. It specifies CASTPTRLRETQYF.